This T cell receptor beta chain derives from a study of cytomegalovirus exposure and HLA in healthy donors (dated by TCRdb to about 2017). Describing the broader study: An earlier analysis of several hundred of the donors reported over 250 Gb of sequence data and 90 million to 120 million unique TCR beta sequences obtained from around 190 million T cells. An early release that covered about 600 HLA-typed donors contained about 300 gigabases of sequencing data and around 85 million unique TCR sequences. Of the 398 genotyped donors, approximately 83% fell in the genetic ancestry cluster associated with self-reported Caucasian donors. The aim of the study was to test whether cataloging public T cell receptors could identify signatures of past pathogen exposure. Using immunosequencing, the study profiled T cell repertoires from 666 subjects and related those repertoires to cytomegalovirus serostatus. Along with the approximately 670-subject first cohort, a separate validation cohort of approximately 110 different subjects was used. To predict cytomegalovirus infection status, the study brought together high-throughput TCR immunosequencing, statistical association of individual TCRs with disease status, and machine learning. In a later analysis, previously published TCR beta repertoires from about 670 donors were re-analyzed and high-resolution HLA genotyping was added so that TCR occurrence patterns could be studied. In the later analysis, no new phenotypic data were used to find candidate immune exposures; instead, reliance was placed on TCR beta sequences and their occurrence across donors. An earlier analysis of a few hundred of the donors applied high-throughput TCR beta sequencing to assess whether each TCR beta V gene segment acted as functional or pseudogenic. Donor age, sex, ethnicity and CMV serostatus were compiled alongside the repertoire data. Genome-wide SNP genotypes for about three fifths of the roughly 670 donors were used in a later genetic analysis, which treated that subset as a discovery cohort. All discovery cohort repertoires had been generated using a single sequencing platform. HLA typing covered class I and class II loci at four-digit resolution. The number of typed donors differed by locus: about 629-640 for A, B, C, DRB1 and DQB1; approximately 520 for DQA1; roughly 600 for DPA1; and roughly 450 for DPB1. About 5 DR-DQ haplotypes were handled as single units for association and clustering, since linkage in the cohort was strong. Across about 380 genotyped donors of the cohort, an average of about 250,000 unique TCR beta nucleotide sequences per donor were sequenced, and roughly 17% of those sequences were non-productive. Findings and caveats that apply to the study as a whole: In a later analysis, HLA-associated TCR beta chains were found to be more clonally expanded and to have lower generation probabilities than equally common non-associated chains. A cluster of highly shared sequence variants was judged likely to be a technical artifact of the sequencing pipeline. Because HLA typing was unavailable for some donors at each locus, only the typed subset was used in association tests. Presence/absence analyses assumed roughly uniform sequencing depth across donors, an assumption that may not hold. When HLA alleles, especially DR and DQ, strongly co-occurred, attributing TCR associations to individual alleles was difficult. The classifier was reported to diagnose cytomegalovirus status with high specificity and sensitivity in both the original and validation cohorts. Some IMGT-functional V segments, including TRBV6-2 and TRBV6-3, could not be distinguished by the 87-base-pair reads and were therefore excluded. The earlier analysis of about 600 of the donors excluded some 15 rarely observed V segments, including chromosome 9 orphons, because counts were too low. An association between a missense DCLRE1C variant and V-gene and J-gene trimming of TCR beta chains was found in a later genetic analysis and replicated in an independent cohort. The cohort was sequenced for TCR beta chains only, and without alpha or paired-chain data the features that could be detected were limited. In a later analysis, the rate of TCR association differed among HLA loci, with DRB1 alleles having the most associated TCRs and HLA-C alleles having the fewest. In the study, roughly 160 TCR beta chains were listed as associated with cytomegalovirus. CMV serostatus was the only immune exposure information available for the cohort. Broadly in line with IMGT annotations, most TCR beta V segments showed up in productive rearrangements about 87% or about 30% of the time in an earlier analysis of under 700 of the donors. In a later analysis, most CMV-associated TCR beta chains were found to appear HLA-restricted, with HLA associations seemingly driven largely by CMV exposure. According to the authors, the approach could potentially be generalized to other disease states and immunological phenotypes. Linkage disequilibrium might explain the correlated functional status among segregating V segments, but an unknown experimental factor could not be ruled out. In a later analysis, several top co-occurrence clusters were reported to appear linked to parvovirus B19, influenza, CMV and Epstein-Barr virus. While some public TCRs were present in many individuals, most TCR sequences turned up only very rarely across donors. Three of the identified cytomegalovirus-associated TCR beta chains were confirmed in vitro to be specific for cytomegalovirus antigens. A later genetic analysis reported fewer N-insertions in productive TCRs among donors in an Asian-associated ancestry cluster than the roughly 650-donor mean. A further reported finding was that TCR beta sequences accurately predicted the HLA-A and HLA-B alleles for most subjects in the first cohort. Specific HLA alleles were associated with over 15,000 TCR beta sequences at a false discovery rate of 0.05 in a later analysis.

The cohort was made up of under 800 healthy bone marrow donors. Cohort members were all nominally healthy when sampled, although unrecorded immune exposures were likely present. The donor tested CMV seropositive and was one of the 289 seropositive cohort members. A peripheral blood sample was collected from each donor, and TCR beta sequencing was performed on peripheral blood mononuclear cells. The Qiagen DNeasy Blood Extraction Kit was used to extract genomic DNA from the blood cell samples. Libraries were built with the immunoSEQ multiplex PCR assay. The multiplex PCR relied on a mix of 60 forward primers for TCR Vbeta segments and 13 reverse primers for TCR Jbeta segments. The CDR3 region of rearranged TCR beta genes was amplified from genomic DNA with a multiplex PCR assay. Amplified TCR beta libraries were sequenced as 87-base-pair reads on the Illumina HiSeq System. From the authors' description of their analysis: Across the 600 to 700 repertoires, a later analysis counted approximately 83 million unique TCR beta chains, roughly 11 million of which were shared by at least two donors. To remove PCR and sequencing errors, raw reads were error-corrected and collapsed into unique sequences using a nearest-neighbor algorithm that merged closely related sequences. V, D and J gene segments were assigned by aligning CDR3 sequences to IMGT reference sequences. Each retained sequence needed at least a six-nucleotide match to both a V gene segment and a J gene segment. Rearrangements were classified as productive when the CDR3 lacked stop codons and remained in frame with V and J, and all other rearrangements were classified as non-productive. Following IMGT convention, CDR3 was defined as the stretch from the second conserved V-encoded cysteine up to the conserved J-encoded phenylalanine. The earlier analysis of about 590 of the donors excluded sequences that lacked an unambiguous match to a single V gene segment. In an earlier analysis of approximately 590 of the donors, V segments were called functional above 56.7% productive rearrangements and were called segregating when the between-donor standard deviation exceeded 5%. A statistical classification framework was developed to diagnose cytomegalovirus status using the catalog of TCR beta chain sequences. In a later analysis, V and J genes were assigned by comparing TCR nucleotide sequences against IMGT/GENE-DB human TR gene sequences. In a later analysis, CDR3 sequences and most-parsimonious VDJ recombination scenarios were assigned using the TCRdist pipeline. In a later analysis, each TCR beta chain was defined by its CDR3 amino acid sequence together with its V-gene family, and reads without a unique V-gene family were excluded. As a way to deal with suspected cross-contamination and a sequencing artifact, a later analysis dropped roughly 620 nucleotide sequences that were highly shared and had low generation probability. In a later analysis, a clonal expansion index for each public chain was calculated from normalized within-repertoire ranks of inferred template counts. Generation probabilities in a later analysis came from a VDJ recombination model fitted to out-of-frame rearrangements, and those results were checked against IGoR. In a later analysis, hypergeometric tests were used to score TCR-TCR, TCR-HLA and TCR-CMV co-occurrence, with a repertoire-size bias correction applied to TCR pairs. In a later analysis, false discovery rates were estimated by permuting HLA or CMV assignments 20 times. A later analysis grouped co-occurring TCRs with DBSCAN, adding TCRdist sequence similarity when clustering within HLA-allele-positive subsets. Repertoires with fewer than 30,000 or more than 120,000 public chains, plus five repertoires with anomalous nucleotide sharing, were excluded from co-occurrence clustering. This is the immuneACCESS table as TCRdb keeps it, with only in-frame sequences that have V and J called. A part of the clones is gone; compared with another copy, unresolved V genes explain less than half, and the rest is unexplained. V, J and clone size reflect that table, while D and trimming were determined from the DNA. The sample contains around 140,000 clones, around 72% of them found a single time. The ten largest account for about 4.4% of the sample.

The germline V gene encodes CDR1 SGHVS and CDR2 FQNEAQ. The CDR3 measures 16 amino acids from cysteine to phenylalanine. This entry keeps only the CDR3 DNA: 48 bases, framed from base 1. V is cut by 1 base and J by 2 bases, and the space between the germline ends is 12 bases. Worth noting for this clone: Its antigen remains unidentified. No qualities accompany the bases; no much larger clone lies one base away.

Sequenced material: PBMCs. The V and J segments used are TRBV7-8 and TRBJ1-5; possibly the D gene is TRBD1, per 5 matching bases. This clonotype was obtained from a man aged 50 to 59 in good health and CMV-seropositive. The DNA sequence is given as TGTGCCAGCAGCTTAGTGCAGGGAAAGGGCAATCAGCCCCAGCATTTT. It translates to CASSLVQGKGNQPQHF.